This entry lists 3 T cell receptor beta chains sequenced from one sample in a study of CXCR3-negative and CXCR3-positive naive CD8 T cells. UMI-labeled 5' RACE yielded the TRB cDNA libraries. TCRdb re-analyzed the 5' RACE reads; it lists each CDR3 protein once, without DNA. The repertoire table contains 150,000 or so distinct CDR3 sequences. The sequenced sample was naive CXCR3- CD8+ T cells from blood. This sample's subset: CD45RO-CCR7+CD27+CD95- naive CD8+ T cells lacking CXCR3 (TNR3-). The receptors derive from a human donor in good health. Some clones in this sample may be carry-over from other donors' samples.

This chain links TRBV29-1 with TRBJ2-7; TCRdb proposes TRBD2, but this gene call is untestable without DNA. CDR3 length: 13 residues. Germline CDR1 is SQVTM and CDR2 is ANQGSEA. CDR3 region: CSVLGGRDYEQYF.

The chain carries TRBV20-1 and TRBJ2-7; the D call from TCRdb, TRBD1, cannot be confirmed without DNA. CDR1 and CDR2 (germline): DFQATT, SNEGSKA (reference sequence). The CDR3 consists of 12 residues. This CDR3 is CSARGHDYEQYF.

The gene calls are TRBV29-1 and TRBJ2-1; the TCRdb D gene call, TRBD1, has no DNA to confirm it. CDR1 is SQVTM and CDR2 is ANQGSEA in the germline V gene. This CDR3 region has 13 residues. The CDR3 spells CSAWTGVANEQFF.